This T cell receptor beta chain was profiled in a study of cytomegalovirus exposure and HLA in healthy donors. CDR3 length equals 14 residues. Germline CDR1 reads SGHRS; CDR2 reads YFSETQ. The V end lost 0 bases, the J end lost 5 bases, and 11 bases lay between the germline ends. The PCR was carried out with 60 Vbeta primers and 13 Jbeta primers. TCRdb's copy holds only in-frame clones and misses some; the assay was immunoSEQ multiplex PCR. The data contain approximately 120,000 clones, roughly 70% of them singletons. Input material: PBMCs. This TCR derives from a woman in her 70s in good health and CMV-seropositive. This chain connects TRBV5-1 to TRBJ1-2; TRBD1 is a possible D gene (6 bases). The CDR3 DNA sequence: TGCGCCAGCAGCTTGGACAGGGCAGGGTATGGCTACACCTTC. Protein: CASSLDRAGYGYTF.